These 19 T cell receptor beta chains came from one sample sequenced in a study of naive and memory T cell subsets. Two oligonucleotides, mixed equimolar, formed the beta constant-region primer covering TRBC1 and TRBC2. Each CDR3 protein is one row after TCRdb ran MiXCR on the UMI-ligation and nested PCR reads. The sample carries some 85,000 distinct CDR3 sequences, roughly 14% recorded once. The specimen sequenced was central memory CD4+ T cells from blood. These receptors all come from a human donor in good health.

In nucleotides, the CDR3 is TGTGCCAGCAGCTCCGGGACAGGGGGTCAGCCCCAGCATTTT. Its translation: CASSSGTGGQPQHF. The chain employs TRBV7-9 and TRBJ1-5; 11 bases match TRBD1. The CDR3 consists of 14 residues. Looked up from germline, CDR1 is SEHNR and CDR2 is FQNEAQ (reference sequence). J was trimmed by 6 bases and V by 4 bases; bases with no gene match: 2.

In its sample, this clonotype was seen many times. The V and J genes are TRBV20-1 and TRBJ2-1; D call uncertain. Germline CDR1 reads DFQATT; CDR2 reads SNEGSKA (reference sequence). CDR3 size: 16 residues. V lost 4 bases, J lost 9 bases, and 25 bases lay in between. The CDR3 sequence: CSATHFASRASGEQFF. DNA for the CDR3: TGCAGTGCTACCCATTTTGCTTCTAGGGCTTCTGGTGAGCAGTTCTTC.

Only a few counts were recorded for this clonotype. The chain couples TRBV14 to TRBJ1-4; a possible D gene is TRBD1 (6 bases). V dropped 6 bases and J dropped 5 bases, with 13 bases sitting between them. The germline CDR1 and CDR2 sequences are SGHDN and FVKESK. The CDR3 consists of 14 residues. CDR3: CASRPTGINEKLFF. CDR3 nucleotide sequence: TGTGCCAGCAGACCGACAGGAATAAATGAAAAACTGTTTTTT.

This clonotype was found a few times. The CDR3 sequence is CASTRPGNEQFF. DNA for the CDR3: TGTGCCAGCACCAGGCCGGGCAATGAGCAGTTCTTC. The chain carries TRBV6-2 or TRBV6-3 and TRBJ2-1; D ambiguous. Germline CDR1 reads MNHEY; CDR2 reads SVGEGT. The V end was cut by 7 bases, the J end by 6 bases, with 10 bases between. The CDR3 is made up of 12 amino acids.

This clonotype was observed at least ten times. The gene calls are TRBV27 and TRBJ2-2; no clear D gene. Germline loops: CDR1 MNHEY, CDR2 SMNVEV (reference sequence). The CDR3 totals 14 residues. Deletions cut 6 bases from V and 1 base from J, with 9 bases between. The CDR3 nucleotides read TGTGCCAGCAGCGCCCAGTGGAACACCGGGGAGCTGTTTTTT. Protein: CASSAQWNTGELFF.

The V gene is TRBV28, the J gene TRBJ1-5; the D is unclear. Germline CDR1 reads MDHEN; CDR2 reads SYDVKM. The V end was cut by 5 bases, the J end by 9 bases, with 11 bases between. This CDR3 has 12 amino acids. CDR3 nucleotides: TGTGCCAGCAGTCATCAACGGGGGCCCCAGCATTTT. The encoded protein is CASSHQRGPQHF.

This clonotype turned up a few times. This sequence joins TRBV7-2 and TRBJ2-3, with TRBD2 matching 7 bases. The length of the CDR3 is 15 residues. V lost 0 bases and J lost 5; bases outside the gene matches: 5. The germline CDR1 and CDR2 sequences are SGHTA and FQGNSA. CDR3 in DNA: TGTGCCAGCAGCTTAGCGCTAGCGGAAGGAGATACGCAGTATTTT. Translation gives CASSLALAEGDTQYF.

In this sample, this clonotype turned up many times. The chain links TRBV2 to TRBJ2-1; perhaps D is TRBD1 or TRBD2 (6 bases each). Germline CDR1 is SNHLY and CDR2 is FYNNEI. There are 10 residues in the CDR3. CDR3 in amino acids: CGGRDGEQFF. The CDR3 DNA sequence: TGTGGGGGGCGGGACGGTGAGCAGTTCTTC.

This clonotype was seen many times. The chain joins TRBV7-9 to TRBJ2-1, with 14 bases matching TRBD2. V lost 5 bases and J lost 3; bases outside the gene matches: 6. Germline lookup yields CDR1 SEHNR and CDR2 FQNEAQ (reference sequence). CDR3 length equals 17 residues. CDR3: CASSRTGTSGSYNEQFF. For the CDR3, the DNA is TGTGCCAGCAGCCGAACCGGGACTAGCGGGAGCTACAATGAGCAGTTCTTC.

A few counts support this clonotype. The CDR3 DNA reads as TGCAGTGCTGAGGACAGATACTTTTCCACAGATACGCAGTATTTT. Translated, it gives CSAEDRYFSTDTQYF. V gene TRBV20-1 combines with J gene TRBJ2-3; maybe TRBD1 (6 bases). The V end lost 5 bases, the J end lost 2 bases, and 17 bases lay between the germline ends. In germline, CDR1 is DFQATT, CDR2 SNEGSKA (reference sequence). The CDR3 totals 15 residues.

This clonotype came up many times. This chain links TRBV27 with TRBJ2-3; 12 bases agree with TRBD2. After removal of 3 bases from V and 4 bases from J, the junction contained 8 bases not matched to a gene. The germline CDR1 and CDR2 sequences are MNHEY and SMNVEV (reference sequence). The CDR3 sequence is 17 residues long. The CDR3 sequence: CASSFLSSGRASDTQYF. CDR3 in DNA: TGTGCCAGCAGTTTCCTGTCTAGCGGGAGGGCCTCAGATACGCAGTATTTT.

This clonotype was detected only a few times. V and J are TRBV30 and TRBJ2-5; no clear D gene. CDR3 length: 11 residues. Deletions cut 8 bases from V and 2 bases from J, with 9 bases between. Germline loops: CDR1 GTSNPN, CDR2 SVGIG (reference sequence). CDR3 coding DNA: TGTGCCGGAGCACGTCAAGAGACCCAGTACTTC. The encoded protein is CAGARQETQYF.

Only a few counts were recorded for this clonotype. The chain has TRBV4-1 and TRBJ2-7, with 9 positions matching TRBD2. The CDR3 loop spans 18 amino acids. The germline V gene encodes CDR1 MGHRA and CDR2 YSYEKL. The trim removed 0 bases at V and 7 bases at J, leaving 16 bases unmatched. Here the CDR3 reads CASSQDPDGTSRNQEQYF. The CDR3, as DNA: TGCGCCAGCAGCCAAGATCCAGACGGGACTAGCAGGAATCAGGAGCAGTACTTC.

This clonotype occurred a few times. The chain recombines TRBV20-1 with TRBJ2-7, with D tentatively TRBD1 (6 bases). This CDR3 has 14 residues. V lost 0 bases and J 4 bases, leaving 13 bases between the germline ends. The germline V gene has CDR1 DFQATT and CDR2 SNEGSKA (reference sequence). CDR3 DNA: TGCAGTGCTAGAGATCCCGTGGGGGCGTACGAGCAGTACTTC. Amino acids: CSARDPVGAYEQYF.

This clonotype is medium-sized. The chain carries TRBV4-1 and TRBJ2-7, with a possible D match to TRBD2 (6 bases). Germline V lookup: CDR1 MGHRA, CDR2 YSYEKL. This CDR3 region has 16 residues. Trimming stripped 4 bases from V and 2 bases from J, with 18 bases between. The CDR3 DNA reads as TGCGCCAGCAGCCGAAATATAGCGGCGTCTACCTACGAGCAGTACTTC. Its protein is CASSRNIAASTYEQYF.

A few counts support this clonotype. The J gene is TRBJ2-6, the V gene TRBV7-6, with D perhaps TRBD2 (6 bases). Looked up from germline, CDR1 is SGHVS and CDR2 is FNYEAQ. The CDR3 consists of 16 residues. V was trimmed by 0 bases and J by 4 bases, leaving 10 bases between them. In DNA, the CDR3 is TGTGCCAGCAGCTTAGCGGCGGGATCCGGGGCCAACGTCCTGACTTTC. Its translation: CASSLAAGSGANVLTF. The full variable domain, rest sourced from reference TRBV7-6 and TRBJ2-6, is GAGVSQSPRYKVTKRGQDVALRCDPISGHVSLYWYRQALGQGPEFLTYFNYEAQQDKSGLPNDRFSAERPEGSISTLTIQRTEQRDSAMYRCASSLAAGSGANVLTFGAGSRLTVL.

As regards this clonotype: The junction does not match germline at one end; this may be a read error. The CDR3 region is CASSLDRTGLNF. In nucleotides, the CDR3 is TGTGCCAGCAGCTTGGACAGAACTGGATTGAATTTT. This rearrangement joins TRBV7-9 to TRBJ1-5; the D gene is possibly TRBD1 (6 bases). Germline V CDR1 and CDR2: SEHNR, FQNEAQ (reference sequence). CDR3 size: 12 residues. Filled out from reference TRBV7-9 and TRBJ1-5, the complete variable domain reads DTGVSQNPRHKITKRGQNVTFRCDPISEHNRLYWYRQTLGQGPEFLTYFQNEAQLEKSRLLSDRFSAERPKGSFSTLEIQRTEQGDSAMYLCASSLDRTGLNFGDGTRLSIL.

This clonotype was recorded at least ten times. CDR3 sequence reads: CASSSLAGALSGANVLTF. The CDR3 DNA reads TGTGCCAGCAGCTCCTTAGCGGGAGCTCTCTCTGGGGCCAACGTCCTGACTTTC. V and J are TRBV11-2 and TRBJ2-6, with TRBD2 identical over 9 bases. This CDR3 spans 18 amino acids. The V segment lost 4 bases and the J segment 0 bases; nucleotides outside the gene matches: 7. The germline V gene has CDR1 SGHAT and CDR2 FQNNGV.

This clonotype occurred a few times. In nucleotides, the CDR3 is TGTGCCAGTACGGGAAGATACACTGAAGCTTTCTTT. Translated, it gives CASTGRYTEAFF. The rearrangement links TRBV19 to TRBJ1-1; D gene ambiguous. The CDR3 extends over 12 amino acids. V shed 7 bases and J shed 3 bases, with 9 bases lying between them. Germline CDR1 reads LNHDA; CDR2 reads SQIVND (reference sequence).